This T cell receptor (beta chain) was recovered during a study of T cells in Graves' hyperthyroidism and ophthalmopathy. The study's findings and limits: A model built on 13 V-J features separated ophthalmopathy from stable hyperthyroidism.

It was RNA transcripts that yielded the amplified TCR beta CDR3 regions. The HTBI set primed first-round TCR CDR3 RT-PCR. One entry per CDR3 protein results from TCRdb running MiXCR on the multiplex PCR reads. The sample lists 480,000 or so distinct CDR3 sequences; roughly 45% were seen once. As for this clonotype: Its antigen is still unknown.

In germline, CDR1 is LNHDA, CDR2 SQIVND (reference sequence). This CDR3 contains 14 residues. Trimming took off 4 bases at V and 5 bases at J, with 14 bases between the two ends. Orbital computed tomography, thyroid ultrasound, serum thyroxine and TRAb, and clinical symptoms together informed the diagnoses. The chain recombines TRBV19 with TRBJ1-1, with a weak D call TRBD1 (6 bases). The sequenced material came from peripheral blood or thyroid tissue (not recorded which). The source is an adult woman with Graves' disease, either hyperthyroidism or ophthalmopathy (not recorded which). DNA for the CDR3: TGTGCCAGTAGTACCCGGGGGCGAAAAACTGAAGCTTTCTTT. This sequence encodes CASSTRGRKTEAFF. The full variable domain, completed using reference TRBV19 and TRBJ1-1, is DGGITQSPKYLFRKEGQNVTLSCEQNLNHDAMYWYRQDPGQGLRLIYYSQIVNDFQKGDIAEGYSVSREKKESFPLTVTSAQKNPTAFYLCASSTRGRKTEAFFGQGTRLTVV.